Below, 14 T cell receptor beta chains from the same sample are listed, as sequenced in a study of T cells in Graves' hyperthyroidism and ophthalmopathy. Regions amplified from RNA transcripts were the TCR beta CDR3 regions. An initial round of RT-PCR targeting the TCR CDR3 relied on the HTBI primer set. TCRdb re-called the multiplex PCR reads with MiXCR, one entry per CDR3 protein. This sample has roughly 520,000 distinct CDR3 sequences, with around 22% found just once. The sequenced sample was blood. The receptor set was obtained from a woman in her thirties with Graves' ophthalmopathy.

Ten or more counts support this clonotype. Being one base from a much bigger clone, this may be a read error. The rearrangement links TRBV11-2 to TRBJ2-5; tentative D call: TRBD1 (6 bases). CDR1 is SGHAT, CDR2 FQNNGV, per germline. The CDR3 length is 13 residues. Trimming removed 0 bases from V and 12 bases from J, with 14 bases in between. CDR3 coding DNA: TGTGCCAGCAGCTTAGATCTGGGGGCCACCAAGTACTTC. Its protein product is CASSLDLGATKYF.

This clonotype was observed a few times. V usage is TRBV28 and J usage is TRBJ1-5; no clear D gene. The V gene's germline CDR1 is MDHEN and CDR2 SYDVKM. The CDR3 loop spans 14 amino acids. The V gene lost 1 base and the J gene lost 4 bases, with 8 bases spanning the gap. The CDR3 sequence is CASSLFRGNQPQHF. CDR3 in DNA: TGTGCCAGCAGTTTATTTAGAGGGAATCAGCCCCAGCATTTT.

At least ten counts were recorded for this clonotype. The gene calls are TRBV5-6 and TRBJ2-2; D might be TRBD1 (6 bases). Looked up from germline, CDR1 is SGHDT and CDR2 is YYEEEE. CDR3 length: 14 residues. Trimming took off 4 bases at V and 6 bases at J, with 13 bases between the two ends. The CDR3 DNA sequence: TGTGCCAGCAGCGGGCTCAGGGGAGCCGGGGAGCTGTTTTTT. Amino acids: CASSGLRGAGELFF.

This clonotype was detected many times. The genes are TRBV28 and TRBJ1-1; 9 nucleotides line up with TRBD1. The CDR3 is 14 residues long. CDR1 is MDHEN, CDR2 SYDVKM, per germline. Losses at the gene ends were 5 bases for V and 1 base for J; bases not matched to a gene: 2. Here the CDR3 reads CASSQTGGNTEAFF. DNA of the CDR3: TGTGCCAGCAGTCAGACAGGGGGGAACACTGAAGCTTTCTTT.

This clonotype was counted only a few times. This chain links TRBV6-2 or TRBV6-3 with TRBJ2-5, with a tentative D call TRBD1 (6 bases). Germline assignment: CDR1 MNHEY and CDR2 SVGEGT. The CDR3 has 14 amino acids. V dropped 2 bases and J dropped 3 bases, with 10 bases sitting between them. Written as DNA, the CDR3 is TGTGCCAGCAGTTACCAGGGGTTGGAAGAGACCCAGTACTTC. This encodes CASSYQGLEETQYF.

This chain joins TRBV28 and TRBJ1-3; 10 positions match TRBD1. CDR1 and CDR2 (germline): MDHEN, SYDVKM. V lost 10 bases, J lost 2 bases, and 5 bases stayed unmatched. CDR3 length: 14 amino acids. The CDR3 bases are TGTGCCACCTTGGACAGGGGGGCTGGAAACACCATATATTTT. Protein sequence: CATLDRGAGNTIYF.

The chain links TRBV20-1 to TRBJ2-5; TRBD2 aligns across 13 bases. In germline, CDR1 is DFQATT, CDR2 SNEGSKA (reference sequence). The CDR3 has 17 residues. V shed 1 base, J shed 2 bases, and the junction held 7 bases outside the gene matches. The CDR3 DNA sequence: TGCAGTGCTAGAGCTTGGACTAGCGGGAGAGATCAAGAGACCCAGTACTTC. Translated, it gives CSARAWTSGRDQETQYF.

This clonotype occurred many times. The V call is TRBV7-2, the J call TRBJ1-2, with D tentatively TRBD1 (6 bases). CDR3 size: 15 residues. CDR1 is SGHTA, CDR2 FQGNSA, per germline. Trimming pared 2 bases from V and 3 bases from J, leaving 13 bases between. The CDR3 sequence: CASSLLAPGDYGYTF. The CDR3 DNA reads TGTGCCAGCAGCTTATTAGCCCCAGGGGACTATGGCTACACCTTC. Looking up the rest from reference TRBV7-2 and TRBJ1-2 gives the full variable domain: GAGVSQSPSNKVTEKGKDVELRCDPISGHTALYWYRQSLGQGLEFLIYFQGNSAPDKSGLPSDRFSAERTGGSVSTLTIQRTQQEDSAVYLCASSLLAPGDYGYTFGSGTRLTVV.

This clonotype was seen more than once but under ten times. The CDR3 reads CASRKPGPLDYTF. CDR3 coding DNA: TGTGCCAGCAGAAAGCCGGGACCTCTGGACTACACCTTC. V is TRBV6-1 and J is TRBJ1-2, with D possibly being TRBD1 (5 bases). Germline V gene lookup returns CDR1 MNHNS and CDR2 SASEGT. The CDR3 has 13 amino acids. V was cut by 6 bases and J by 10 bases, with 18 bases left in between.

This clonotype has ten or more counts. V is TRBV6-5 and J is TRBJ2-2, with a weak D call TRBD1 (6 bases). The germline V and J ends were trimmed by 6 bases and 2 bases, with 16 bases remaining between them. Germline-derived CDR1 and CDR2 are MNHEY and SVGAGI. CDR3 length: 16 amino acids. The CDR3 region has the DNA TGTGCCAGCAGACCGCCTGGCAGGGGAAACACCGGGGAGCTGTTTTTT. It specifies CASRPPGRGNTGELFF.

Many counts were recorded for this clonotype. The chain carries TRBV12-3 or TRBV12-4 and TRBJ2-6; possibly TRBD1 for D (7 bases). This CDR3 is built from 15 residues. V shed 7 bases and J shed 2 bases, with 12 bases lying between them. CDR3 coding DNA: TGTGCCAGCAATCAGGGGGGAGCTGGGGCCAACGTCCTGACTTTC. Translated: CASNQGGAGANVLTF.

CDR3 bases: TGCAGTGCTAGACAGGGGGGAAAGAACACTGAAGCTTTCTTT. Amino acid sequence: CSARQGGKNTEAFF. This chain uses TRBV20-1 with TRBJ1-1, with TRBD1 matching 7 bases. The V segment lost 2 bases and the J segment 1 base; nucleotides outside the gene matches: 4. Per the germline V gene, CDR1 is DFQATT and CDR2 is SNEGSKA (reference sequence). This CDR3 has 14 residues.

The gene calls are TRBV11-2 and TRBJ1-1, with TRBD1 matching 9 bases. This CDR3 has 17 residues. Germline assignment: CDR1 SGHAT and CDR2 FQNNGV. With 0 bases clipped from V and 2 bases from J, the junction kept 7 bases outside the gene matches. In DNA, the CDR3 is TGTGCCAGCAGCTTAGATCGGGGGACAGGGACCAACACTGAAGCTTTCTTT. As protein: CASSLDRGTGTNTEAFF. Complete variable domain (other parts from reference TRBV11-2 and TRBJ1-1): EAGVAQSPRYKIIEKRQSVAFWCNPISGHATLYWYQQILGQGPKLLIQFQNNGVVDDSQLPKDRFSAERLKGVDSTLKIQPAKLEDSAVYLCASSLDRGTGTNTEAFFGQGTRLTVV.

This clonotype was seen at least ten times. The CDR3 nucleotides read TGTGCCAGCAGCTTAGTGTCCTACGAGCAGTACTTC. Translated, it gives CASSLVSYEQYF. The V gene is TRBV11-2, the J gene TRBJ2-7, with D uncertain. The CDR3 is 12 residues long. Trimming took off 1 base at V and 1 base at J, with 2 bases between the two ends. Germline CDR1 reads SGHAT; CDR2 reads FQNNGV.